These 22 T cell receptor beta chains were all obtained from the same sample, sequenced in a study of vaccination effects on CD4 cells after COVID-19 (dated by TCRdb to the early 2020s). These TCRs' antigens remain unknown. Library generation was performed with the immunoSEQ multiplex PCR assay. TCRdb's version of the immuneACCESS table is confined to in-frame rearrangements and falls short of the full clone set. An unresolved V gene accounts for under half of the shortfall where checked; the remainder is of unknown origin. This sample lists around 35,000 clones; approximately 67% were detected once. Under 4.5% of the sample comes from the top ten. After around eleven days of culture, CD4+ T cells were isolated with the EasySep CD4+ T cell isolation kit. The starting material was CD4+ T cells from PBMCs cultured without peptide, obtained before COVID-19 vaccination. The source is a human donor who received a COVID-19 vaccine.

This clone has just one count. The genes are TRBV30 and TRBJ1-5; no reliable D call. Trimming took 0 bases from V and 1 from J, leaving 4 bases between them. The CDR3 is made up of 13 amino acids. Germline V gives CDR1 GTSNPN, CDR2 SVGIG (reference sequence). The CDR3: CAWSVVSNQPQHF. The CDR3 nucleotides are TGTGCCTGGAGTGTTGTAAGCAATCAGCCCCAGCATTTT.

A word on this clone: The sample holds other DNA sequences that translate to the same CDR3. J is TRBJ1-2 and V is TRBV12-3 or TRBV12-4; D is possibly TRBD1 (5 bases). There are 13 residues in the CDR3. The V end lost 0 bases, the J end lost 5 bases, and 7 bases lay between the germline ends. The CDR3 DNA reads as TGTGCCAGCAGTTTAGCGGGGCCATATGGCTACACCTTC. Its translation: CASSLAGPYGYTF.

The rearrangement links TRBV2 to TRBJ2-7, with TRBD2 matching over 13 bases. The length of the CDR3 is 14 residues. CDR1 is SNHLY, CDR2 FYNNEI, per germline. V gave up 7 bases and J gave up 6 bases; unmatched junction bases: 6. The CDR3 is CASNLGLAGAEQYF. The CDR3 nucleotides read TGTGCCAGCAATTTAGGACTAGCGGGAGCCGAGCAGTACTTC. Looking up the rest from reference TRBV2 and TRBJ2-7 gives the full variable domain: EPEVTQTPSHQVTQMGQEVILRCVPISNHLYFYWYRQILGQKVEFLVSFYNNEISEKSEIFDDQFSVERPDGSNFTLKIRSTKLEDSAMYFCASNLGLAGAEQYFGPGTRLTVT.

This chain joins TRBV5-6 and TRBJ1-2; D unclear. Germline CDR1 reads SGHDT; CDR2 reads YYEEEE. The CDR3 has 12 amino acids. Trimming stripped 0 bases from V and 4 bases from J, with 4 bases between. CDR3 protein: CASSLGGYGYTF. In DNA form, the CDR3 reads TGTGCCAGCAGCTTGGGGGGCTATGGCTACACCTTC. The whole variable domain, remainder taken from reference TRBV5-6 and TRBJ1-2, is DAGVTQSPTHLIKTRGQQVTLRCSPKSGHDTVSWYQQALGQGPQFIFQYYEEEERQRGNFPDRFSGHQFPNYSSELNVNALLLGDSALYLCASSLGGYGYTFGSGTRLTVV.

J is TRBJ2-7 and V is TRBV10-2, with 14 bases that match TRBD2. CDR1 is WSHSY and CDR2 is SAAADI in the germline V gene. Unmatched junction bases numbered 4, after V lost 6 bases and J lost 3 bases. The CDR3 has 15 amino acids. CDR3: CASREGLAGVYEQYF. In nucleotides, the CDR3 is TGCGCCAGCAGGGAGGGACTAGCGGGAGTCTACGAGCAGTACTTC.

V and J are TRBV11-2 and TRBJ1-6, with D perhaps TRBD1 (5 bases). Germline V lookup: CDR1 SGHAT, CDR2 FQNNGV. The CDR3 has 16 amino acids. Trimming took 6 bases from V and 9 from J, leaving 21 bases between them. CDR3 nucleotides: TGTGCCAGCAGGGAGGGACGACATACGCTGTTTTCACCCCTCCACTTT. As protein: CASREGRHTLFSPLHF.

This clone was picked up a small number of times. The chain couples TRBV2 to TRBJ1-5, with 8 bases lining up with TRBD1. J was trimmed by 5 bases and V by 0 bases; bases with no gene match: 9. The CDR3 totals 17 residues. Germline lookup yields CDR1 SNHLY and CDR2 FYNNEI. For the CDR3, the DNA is TGTGCCAGCAGTGAAGCTACCTTGCGGACAGGGTATCAGCCCCAGCATTTT. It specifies CASSEATLRTGYQPQHF.

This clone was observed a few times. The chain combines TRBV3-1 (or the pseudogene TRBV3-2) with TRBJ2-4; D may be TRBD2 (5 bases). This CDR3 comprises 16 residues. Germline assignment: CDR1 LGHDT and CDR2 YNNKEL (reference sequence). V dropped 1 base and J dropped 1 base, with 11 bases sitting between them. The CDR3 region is CASSQARTGAKNIQYF. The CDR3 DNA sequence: TGTGCCAGCAGCCAAGCCCGGACGGGGGCCAAAAACATTCAGTACTTC.

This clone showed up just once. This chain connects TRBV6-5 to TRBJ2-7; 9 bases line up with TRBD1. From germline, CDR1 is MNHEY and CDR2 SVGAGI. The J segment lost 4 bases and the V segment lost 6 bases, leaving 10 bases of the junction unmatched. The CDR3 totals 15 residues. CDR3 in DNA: TGTGCCAGCAGGACAGGGACAGGGCAAATTTACGAGCAGTACTTC. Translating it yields CASRTGTGQIYEQYF.

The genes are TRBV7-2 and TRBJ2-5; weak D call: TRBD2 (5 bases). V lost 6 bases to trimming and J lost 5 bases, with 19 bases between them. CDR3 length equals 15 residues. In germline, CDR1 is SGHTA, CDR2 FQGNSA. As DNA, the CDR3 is TGTGCCAGCAGATATGGAGGCGGGCCTGCGGAGACCCAGTACTTC. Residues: CASRYGGGPAETQYF. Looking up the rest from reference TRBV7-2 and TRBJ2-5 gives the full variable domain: GAGVSQSPSNKVTEKGKDVELRCDPISGHTALYWYRQSLGQGLEFLIYFQGNSAPDKSGLPSDRFSAERTGGSVSTLTIQRTQQEDSAVYLCASRYGGGPAETQYFGPGTRLLVL.

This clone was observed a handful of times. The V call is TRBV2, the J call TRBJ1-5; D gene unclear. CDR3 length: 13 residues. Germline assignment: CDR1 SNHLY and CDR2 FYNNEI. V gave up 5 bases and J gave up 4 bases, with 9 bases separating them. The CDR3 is CASSIVGNQPQHF. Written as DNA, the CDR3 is TGTGCCAGCAGTATCGTCGGGAATCAGCCCCAGCATTTT.

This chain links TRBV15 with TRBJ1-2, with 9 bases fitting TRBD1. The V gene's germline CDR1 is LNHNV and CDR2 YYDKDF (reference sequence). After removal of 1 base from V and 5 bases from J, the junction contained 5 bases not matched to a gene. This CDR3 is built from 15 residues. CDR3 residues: CATSRGTGVLYGYTF. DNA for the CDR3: TGTGCCACCAGCAGAGGGACAGGGGTTTTGTATGGCTACACCTTC.

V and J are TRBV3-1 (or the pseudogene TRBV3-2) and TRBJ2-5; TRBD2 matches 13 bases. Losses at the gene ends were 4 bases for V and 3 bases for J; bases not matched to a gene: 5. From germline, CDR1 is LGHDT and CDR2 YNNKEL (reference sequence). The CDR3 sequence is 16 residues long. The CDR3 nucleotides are TGTGCCAGCAGCCCCCTACTAGCGGGGGGGAAAGAGACCCAGTACTTC. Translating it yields CASSPLLAGGKETQYF.

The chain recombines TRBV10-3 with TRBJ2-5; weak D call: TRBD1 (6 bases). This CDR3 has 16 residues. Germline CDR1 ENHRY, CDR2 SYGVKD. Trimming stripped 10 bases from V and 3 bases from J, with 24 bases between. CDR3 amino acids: CATRVGFGRGKETQYF. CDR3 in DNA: TGTGCCACCAGGGTGGGGTTCGGCAGGGGCAAAGAGACCCAGTACTTC.

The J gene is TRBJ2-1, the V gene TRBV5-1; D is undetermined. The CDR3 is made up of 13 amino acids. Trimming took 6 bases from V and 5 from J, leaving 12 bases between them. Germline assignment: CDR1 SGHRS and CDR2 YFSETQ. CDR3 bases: TGCGCCAGCAACGCCGTCCTTGACAATGAGCAGTTCTTC. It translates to CASNAVLDNEQFF.

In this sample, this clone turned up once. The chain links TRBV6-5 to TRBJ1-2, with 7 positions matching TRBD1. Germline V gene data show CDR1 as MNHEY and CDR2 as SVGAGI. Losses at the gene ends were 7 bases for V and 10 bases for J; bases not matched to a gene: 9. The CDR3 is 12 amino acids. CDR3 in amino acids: CASTITDRDYTF. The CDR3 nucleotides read TGTGCCAGCACCATAACCGACAGGGACTACACCTTC.

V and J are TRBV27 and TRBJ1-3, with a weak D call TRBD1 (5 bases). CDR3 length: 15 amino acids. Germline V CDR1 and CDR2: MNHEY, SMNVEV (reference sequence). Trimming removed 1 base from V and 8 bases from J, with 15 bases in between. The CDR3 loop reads CASSLFGREVDTIYF. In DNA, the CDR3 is TGTGCCAGCAGTTTATTCGGCAGGGAGGTGGACACCATATATTTT.

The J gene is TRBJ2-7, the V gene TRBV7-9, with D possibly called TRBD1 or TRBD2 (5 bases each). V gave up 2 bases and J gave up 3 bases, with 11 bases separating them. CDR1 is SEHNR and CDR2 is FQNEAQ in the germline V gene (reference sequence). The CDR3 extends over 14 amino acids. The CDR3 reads CASSLKGTGYEQYF. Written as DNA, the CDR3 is TGTGCCAGCAGCTTAAAGGGGACGGGCTACGAGCAGTACTTC.

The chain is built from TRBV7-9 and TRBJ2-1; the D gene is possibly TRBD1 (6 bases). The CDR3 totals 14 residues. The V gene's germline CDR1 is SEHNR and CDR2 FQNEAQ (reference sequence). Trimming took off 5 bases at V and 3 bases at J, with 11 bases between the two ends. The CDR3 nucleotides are TGTGCCAGCAGCCCCTGGACAGACTACAATGAGCAGTTCTTC. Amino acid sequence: CASSPWTDYNEQFF.

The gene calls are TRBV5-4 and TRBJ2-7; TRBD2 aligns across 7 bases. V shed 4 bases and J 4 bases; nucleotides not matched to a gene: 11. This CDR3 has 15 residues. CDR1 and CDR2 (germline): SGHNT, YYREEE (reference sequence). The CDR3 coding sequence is TGTGCCAGCAGCCTCCTACTCGCGGGGGATTACGAGCAGTACTTC. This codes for CASSLLLAGDYEQYF.

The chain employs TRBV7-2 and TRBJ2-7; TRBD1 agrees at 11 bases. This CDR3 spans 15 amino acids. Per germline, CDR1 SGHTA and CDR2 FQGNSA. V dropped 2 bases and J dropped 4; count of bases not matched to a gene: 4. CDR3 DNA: TGTGCCAGCAGCTTAAGGACAGGGGGCATTTACGAGCAGTACTTC. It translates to CASSLRTGGIYEQYF.

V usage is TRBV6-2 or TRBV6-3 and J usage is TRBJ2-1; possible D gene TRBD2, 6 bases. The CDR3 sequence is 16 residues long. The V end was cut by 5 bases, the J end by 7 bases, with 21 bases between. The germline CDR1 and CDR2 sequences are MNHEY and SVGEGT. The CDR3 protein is CASSPSRGGGNNEQFF. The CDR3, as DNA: TGTGCCAGCAGTCCCTCGCGGGGAGGAGGGAATAATGAGCAGTTCTTC.